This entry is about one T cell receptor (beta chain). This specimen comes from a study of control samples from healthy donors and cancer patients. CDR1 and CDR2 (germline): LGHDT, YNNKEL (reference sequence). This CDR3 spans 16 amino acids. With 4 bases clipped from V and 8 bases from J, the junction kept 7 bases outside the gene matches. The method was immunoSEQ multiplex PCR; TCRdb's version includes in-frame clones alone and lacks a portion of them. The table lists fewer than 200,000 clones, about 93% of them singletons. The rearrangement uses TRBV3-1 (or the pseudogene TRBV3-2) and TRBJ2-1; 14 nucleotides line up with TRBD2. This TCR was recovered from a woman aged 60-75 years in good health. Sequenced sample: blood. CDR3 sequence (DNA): TGTGCCAGCAGCCCGGTGACTAGCGGGGGGGCCCATGAGCAGTTCTTC. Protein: CASSPVTSGGAHEQFF.